Presented here are 28 T cell receptor beta chains from one specimen sequenced in a study of cytomegalovirus exposure and HLA in healthy donors. Primers for the PCR totalled 60 Vbeta and 13 Jbeta. The table came from immunoSEQ multiplex PCR; TCRdb's copy has only in-frame clones and leaves some out. The table lists 30,000 to 35,000 clones, with around 3.5% in the top ten. What was sequenced was PBMCs. The receptors derive from a woman aged 40 to 50 in good health and CMV-seropositive.

The chain employs TRBV30 and TRBJ1-2; TRBD1 matches 8 bases. The CDR3 has 12 residues. Germline CDR1 and CDR2: GTSNPN and SVGIG (reference sequence). Trimming at V came to 4 bases and at J to 3 bases, leaving 1 base not matched to a gene. CDR3 residues: CAWTGGDYGYTF. The CDR3 DNA follows: TGTGCCTGGACAGGGGGCGACTATGGCTACACCTTC.

The CDR3 loop reads CASQGNFGGANVLTF. CDR3 DNA sequence: TGTGCCTCACAGGGGAATTTTGGTGGGGCCAACGTCCTGACTTTC. The V call is TRBV7-8, the J call TRBJ2-6, with TRBD1 matching over 7 bases. J gave up 3 bases and V 11 bases, and 10 bases lay outside the gene matches. The CDR3 length is 15 residues. Germline CDR1 reads SGHVS; CDR2 reads FQNEAQ.

The CDR3 DNA reads as TGTGCCAGAAGCTTGTTGTTGGGACAGGGGAACTATGGCTACACCTTC. Amino acids: CARSLLLGQGNYGYTF. The chain couples TRBV5-3 to TRBJ1-2; 10 positions agree with TRBD1. TRBV5-3 is flagged as an ORF with uncertain function. Trimming cost V 1 base and J 2 bases; bases outside gene matches: 5. This CDR3 is built from 16 residues.

The chain carries TRBV18 and TRBJ1-2, with 10 bases identical to TRBD1. V lost 5 bases to trimming and J lost 4 bases; unmatched junction nucleotides: 1. The V gene's germline CDR1 is KGHSH and CDR2 LQKENI. The CDR3 is 13 amino acids. In nucleotides, the CDR3 is TGTGCCAGCTCAGGGACAGGGGTCTATGGCTACACCTTC. Translation: CASSGTGVYGYTF.

The chain joins TRBV28 to TRBJ2-1; 10 nucleotides match TRBD2. V was clipped by 4 bases and J by 8 bases; unmatched bases: 8. Germline-derived CDR1 and CDR2 are MDHEN and SYDVKM. The CDR3 length is 15 residues. The CDR3 DNA reads as TGTGCCAGCAGTTCGAGCGGGAGGGCCGCCTATGAGCAGTTCTTC. The encoded protein is CASSSSGRAAYEQFF.

The chain joins TRBV5-1 to TRBJ2-7, with 9 positions matching TRBD1. The CDR3 length is 16 residues. Per the germline V gene, CDR1 is SGHRS and CDR2 is YFSETQ. Germline trimming cut 3 bases from V and 4 bases from J; bases unmatched to any gene: 11. The DNA of the CDR3 is TGCGCCAGCAGCTCGGAGCCGGGACAGGGACTTTACGAGCAGTACTTC. Its translation: CASSSEPGQGLYEQYF.

V and J are TRBV27 and TRBJ2-5, with 11 nucleotides matching TRBD1. With V trimmed by 11 bases and J by 5 bases, 10 bases remained unmatched. CDR3 size: 14 residues. CDR1 and CDR2 (germline): MNHEY, SMNVEV (reference sequence). Here the CDR3 reads CAPIPGQGDETQYF. The CDR3 region has the DNA TGTGCCCCGATACCGGGACAGGGGGATGAGACCCAGTACTTC.

The CDR3, as DNA: TGTGCCAACTCACGCCTCCCGTTGAGCTCCTACGAGCAGTACTTC. The encoded protein is CANSRLPLSSYEQYF. V is TRBV6-4 and J is TRBJ2-7; D gene ambiguous. The CDR3 is 15 residues long. Germline CDR1 reads MRHNA; CDR2 reads SNTAGT. Between the trimmed V and J ends, which lost 10 bases and 0 bases, there was a span of 19 bases.

The gene calls are TRBV20-1 and TRBJ1-2, with D possibly being TRBD1 (5 bases). The V and J ends lost 5 bases and 2 bases respectively, with 6 bases between them. Germline V gene sequence: CDR1 DFQATT, CDR2 SNEGSKA (reference sequence). The CDR3 sequence is 11 residues long. The CDR3 region is CSAAGNYGYTF. The DNA for the CDR3 is TGCAGTGCTGCAGGGAACTATGGCTACACCTTC.

This chain connects TRBV7-8 to TRBJ1-2; no clear D gene. CDR1 is SGHVS and CDR2 is FQNEAQ in the germline V gene. Trimming stripped 2 bases from V and 4 bases from J, with 17 bases between. The CDR3 covers 16 residues. The CDR3 bases are TGTGCCAGCAGCTTATTTGGATCGGCAGGCCTCTATGGCTACACCTTC. This codes for CASSLFGSAGLYGYTF.

The V call is TRBV9, the J call TRBJ1-1; 7 bases fit TRBD1. The CDR3 is made up of 13 amino acids. Germline V gene sequence: CDR1 SGDLS, CDR2 YYNGEE. After removal of 0 bases from V and 4 bases from J, the junction contained 0 bases not matched to a gene. The CDR3 region has the DNA TGTGCCAGCAGCGTAGACAGGGGCACTGAAGCTTTCTTT. It codes for CASSVDRGTEAFF. The full variable domain, completed using reference TRBV9 and TRBJ1-1, is DSGVTQTPKHLITATGQRVTLRCSPRSGDLSVYWYQQSLDQGLQFLIQYYNGEERAKGNILERFSAQQFPDLHSELNLSSLELGDSALYFCASSVDRGTEAFFGQGTRLTVV.

The V gene is TRBV9, the J gene TRBJ2-7; 11 bases match TRBD2. V was clipped by 1 base and J by 0 bases; unmatched bases: 3. Germline V gives CDR1 SGDLS, CDR2 YYNGEE. This CDR3 has 16 amino acids. CDR3: CASSVLAGGGSYEQYF. CDR3 DNA sequence: TGTGCCAGCAGCGTACTAGCGGGAGGAGGCTCCTACGAGCAGTACTTC. Full variable domain (rest looked up from reference TRBV9 and TRBJ2-7): DSGVTQTPKHLITATGQRVTLRCSPRSGDLSVYWYQQSLDQGLQFLIQYYNGEERAKGNILERFSAQQFPDLHSELNLSSLELGDSALYFCASSVLAGGGSYEQYFGPGTRLTVT.

With respect to this clone: At one end, the junction sequence differs from germline, possibly due to a read error. V and J are TRBV6-1 and TRBJ2-6; 7 nucleotides align to TRBD1. This CDR3 comprises 13 residues. Germline CDR1 reads MNHNS; CDR2 reads SASEGT. The CDR3 is CASSFDRANVLTF. In nucleotides, the CDR3 is TGTGCCAGCAGTTTTGACAGGGCGAACGTCCTGACTTTC.

The genes are TRBV19 and TRBJ1-1, with 8 bases that match TRBD1. Germline-derived CDR1 and CDR2 are LNHDA and SQIVND (reference sequence). CDR3 length: 13 residues. Germline trimming cut 8 bases from V and 1 base from J; bases unmatched to any gene: 3. The CDR3 protein is CASGTGPNTEAFF. The CDR3, as DNA: TGTGCCAGTGGGACAGGCCCGAACACTGAAGCTTTCTTT.

This chain joins TRBV4-3 and TRBJ2-7, with D possibly matching TRBD2 (6 bases). The V gene lost 1 base and the J gene lost 2 bases, with 15 bases spanning the gap. CDR1 is LGHNA and CDR2 is YSLEER in the germline V gene. The CDR3 length is 16 residues. DNA of the CDR3: TGCGCCAGCAGCCAAGCGTATGGGAGGCCAACCTACGAGCAGTACTTC. Translation: CASSQAYGRPTYEQYF.

The CDR3 coding sequence is TGTGCCAGCAGCCCCGGGGTCTCCTATGGCTACACCTTC. Translating it yields CASSPGVSYGYTF. The chain employs TRBV4-2 and TRBJ1-2; no reliable D call. From germline, CDR1 is LGHNA and CDR2 YNFKEQ. The CDR3 is 13 amino acids. Trimming removed 4 bases at V and 4 bases at J, with 10 bases between.

J is TRBJ1-1 and V is TRBV6-5, with 7 bases identical to TRBD1. The J segment lost 5 bases and the V segment lost 8 bases, leaving 14 bases of the junction unmatched. Germline loops: CDR1 MNHEY, CDR2 SVGAGI. The CDR3 length is 15 residues. CDR3: CASEGRGQVETEAFF. CDR3 nucleotide sequence: TGTGCCAGCGAGGGAAGGGGGCAAGTGGAAACTGAAGCTTTCTTT.

The chain combines TRBV2 with TRBJ1-1; D is perhaps TRBD1 (6 bases). This CDR3 comprises 14 residues. Trimming removed 4 bases from V and 1 base from J, with 10 bases in between. The germline V gene has CDR1 SNHLY and CDR2 FYNNEI. The CDR3 is CASSVKGGNTEAFF. The CDR3 DNA reads as TGTGCCAGCAGTGTAAAAGGGGGGAACACTGAAGCTTTCTTT.

This sequence joins TRBV4-2 and TRBJ1-1, with D possibly matching TRBD1 (6 bases). Germline V lookup: CDR1 LGHNA, CDR2 YNFKEQ. The V end was cut by 4 bases, the J end by 7 bases, with 16 bases between. This CDR3 comprises 14 residues. CDR3 DNA sequence: TGTGCCAGCAGCCTGGAGACAGGCGGAGGTGAAGCTTTCTTT. As protein: CASSLETGGGEAFF.

The gene calls are TRBV27 and TRBJ2-7, with D tentatively TRBD1 (6 bases). CDR3 size: 13 residues. Trimming left V 6 bases short and J 4 bases short, with 13 bases between. Germline CDR1 MNHEY, CDR2 SMNVEV (reference sequence). The CDR3: CASRGAGRYEQYF. The CDR3 coding sequence is TGTGCCAGCAGGGGGGCGGGTCGATACGAGCAGTACTTC.

The rearrangement links TRBV5-1 to TRBJ2-2; tentative D call: TRBD1 (6 bases). This CDR3 contains 14 residues. V lost 3 bases and J lost 0, with 6 bases in between. Germline values: CDR1 SGHRS, CDR2 YFSETQ. This CDR3 is CASSWTANTGELFF. The CDR3 DNA reads as TGCGCCAGCAGCTGGACAGCGAACACCGGGGAGCTGTTTTTT.

The V gene is TRBV2, the J gene TRBJ1-6, with TRBD1 matching 8 bases. The CDR3 contains 13 residues. Germline CDR1 and CDR2: SNHLY and FYNNEI. V dropped 8 bases and J dropped 8; count of bases not matched to a gene: 5. CDR3 bases: TGTGCCAGCGGGGCGACAGGGGATTCACCCCTCCACTTT. Protein: CASGATGDSPLHF.

This chain links TRBV30 with TRBJ1-1, with D maybe TRBD1 (6 bases). The V and J ends lost 1 base and 3 bases respectively, with 15 bases between them. This CDR3 is 15 amino acids long. Germline loops: CDR1 GTSNPN, CDR2 SVGIG (reference sequence). CDR3 in amino acids: CAWSAPTGWYTEAFF. DNA for the CDR3: TGTGCCTGGAGTGCCCCCACAGGGTGGTACACTGAAGCTTTCTTT. The variable domain in full, completed from reference TRBV30 and TRBJ1-1, reads SQTIHQWPATLVQPVGSPLSLECTVEGTSNPNLYWYRQAAGRGLQLLFYSVGIGQISSEVPQNLSASRPQDRQFILSSKKLLLSDSGFYLCAWSAPTGWYTEAFFGQGTRLTVV.

The chain joins TRBV27 to TRBJ1-1; TRBD1 aligns across 8 bases. The CDR3 loop spans 14 amino acids. The V segment lost 3 bases and the J segment 5 bases; nucleotides outside the gene matches: 5. CDR1 is MNHEY and CDR2 is SMNVEV in the germline V gene (reference sequence). In nucleotides, the CDR3 is TGTGCCAGCAGTTTTCAGGGGGCAGAGACTGAAGCTTTCTTT. Translating gives CASSFQGAETEAFF.

The chain is built from TRBV18 and TRBJ2-6, with D tentatively TRBD2 (5 bases). This CDR3 spans 15 amino acids. CDR1 and CDR2 (germline): KGHSH, LQKENI. Trimming cost V 2 bases and J 4 bases, with 9 bases left between them. The chain's CDR3 is CASSPAGVGANVLTF. CDR3 bases: TGTGCCAGCTCACCAGCCGGGGTGGGGGCCAACGTCCTGACTTTC.

The chain links TRBV5-6 to TRBJ2-3; no clear D. CDR3 length: 12 amino acids. In germline, CDR1 is SGHDT, CDR2 YYEEEE. The ends were cut back, 3 bases at V and 9 bases at J, with 11 bases in the middle. The CDR3 DNA reads TGTGCCAGCAGCTGGAGCGAATCGACGCAGTATTTT. This codes for CASSWSESTQYF.

This rearrangement joins TRBV4-3 to TRBJ2-5, with 11 nucleotides matching TRBD2. Unmatched junction bases numbered 1, after V lost 3 bases and J lost 4 bases. Germline V gene lookup returns CDR1 LGHNA and CDR2 YSLEER. The length of the CDR3 is 14 residues. The CDR3 nucleotides are TGCGCCAGCAGCCATGGGACTAGCGGAGAGACCCAGTACTTC. Its protein product is CASSHGTSGETQYF.

The chain combines TRBV25-1 with TRBJ2-7, with TRBD1 matching over 7 bases. Trimming removed 4 bases from V and 3 bases from J; junction bases left unmatched: 3. Germline V gene sequence: CDR1 MGHDK, CDR2 SYGVNS. The CDR3 contains 13 residues. CDR3: CASSARDSYEQYF. The DNA for the CDR3 is TGTGCCAGCAGTGCTCGGGACAGCTACGAGCAGTACTTC.